This is a list of T cell receptor beta chains from one sample in a study of PD-1 blockade in mismatch repair-deficient tumors. Data came from immunoSEQ multiplex PCR; TCRdb stores just in-frame clones and leaves some out. The sample records 15,000 or so clones, around 82% being singletons. The sequences come from PBMCs, collected 4 weeks after starting pembrolizumab. The receptors here all came from an adult with mismatch repair-deficient cancer. The CDR3 runs from the conserved cysteine through the conserved F or W. A D gene is named only where the DNA matches it firmly. Clone sizes are given selectively: once, few, many, or a class where the clone is expanded.

d_call	v_call	cdr3_length	j_call	clone_size	cdr3_nt	cdr3_aa
.	TRBV5-1	20	TRBJ2-2	.	TGCGCCAGCAGCTTGGGGGGGGGTGGACAGATCTTCTCGAACACCGGGGAGCTGTTTTTT	CASSLGGGGQIFSNTGELFF
TRBD1	TRBV5-4	14	TRBJ1-6	.	TGTGCCAGCAGCTTGGACAGGGGTAATTCACCCCTCCACTTT	CASSLDRGNSPLHF
.	TRBV7-3	15	TRBJ2-3	.	TGTGCCAGCAGCTTAAGGGCGGGCAGAACAGATACGCAGTATTTT	CASSLRAGRTDTQYF
.	TRBV5-1	14	TRBJ2-7	.	TGCGCCAGCAGCTTGGATATAGGGGTCTACGAGCAGTACTTC	CASSLDIGVYEQYF
.	TRBV9	12	TRBJ1-2	.	TGTGCCAGCAGAAAGGAGGGCTATGGCTACACCTTC	CASRKEGYGYTF
TRBD2	TRBV6-1	16	TRBJ2-2	.	TGTGCCAGCAGTGAAGGCCTAGCGGGATCAATGGGGGAGCTGTTTTTT	CASSEGLAGSMGELFF
.	TRBV4-2	15	TRBJ2-5	once	TGTGCCAGCAGCCAAGATATCCCAGGGCGGGAGACCCAGTACTTC	CASSQDIPGRETQYF
TRBD1	TRBV25-1	13	TRBJ1-1	.	TGTGCCAGCGGCCCTTCCCGACAGGGTGAAGCTTTCTTT	CASGPSRQGEAFF
.	TRBV30	14	TRBJ2-3	.	TGTGCCTGGAGTTCCTCCCGGGGGGCCAGCGCGCAGTATTTT	CAWSSSRGASAQYF
TRBD2	TRBV2	15	TRBJ2-2	.	TGTGCCAGCAGTCGACTAGCGGGAGCGCGCGGGGAGCTGTTTTTT	CASSRLAGARGELFF
.	TRBV27	16	TRBJ1-1	.	TGTGCCAGCAGCCCCGGGGGATTCTCGGGGAACACTGAAGCTTTCTTT	CASSPGGFSGNTEAFF
TRBD1	TRBV6-5	14	TRBJ1-4	.	TGTGCCAGCACAGACAGGGCTGCTAATGAAAAACTGTTTTTT	CASTDRAANEKLFF
.	TRBV18	16	TRBJ1-5	.	TGTGCCAGCTCACCAACAGTAGGTGATAGCAATCAGCCCCAGCATTTT	CASSPTVGDSNQPQHF
.	TRBV11-3	14	TRBJ2-4	.	TGTGCCAGCAGCTTAGCGGGTCAATGGGTCATTCAGTACTTC	CASSLAGQWVIQYF
.	TRBV9	14	TRBJ2-5	.	TGTGCCAGCAGCGTAGAATCCTCGGTCGAGACCCAGTACTTC	CASSVESSVETQYF
TRBD2	TRBV28	18	TRBJ2-1	.	TGTGCCAGCAGTTTATGGGGGGTAGCGGGAGGGCATTACAATGAGCAGTTCTTC	CASSLWGVAGGHYNEQFF
.	TRBV11-2	16	TRBJ2-4	.	TGTGCCAGCAGCTCCGGGACTCCACTGGCCAAAAACATTCAGTACTTC	CASSSGTPLAKNIQYF
.	TRBV6-1	14	TRBJ1-1	.	TGTGCCAGCAGGGTAGCGTCCCTAGGAACTGAAGCTTTCTTT	CASRVASLGTEAFF
TRBD2	TRBV18	15	TRBJ2-5	.	TGTGCCAGCTCAAAACTAGCGTCTTTGGGTGAGACCCAGTACTTC	CASSKLASLGETQYF
.	TRBV15	14	TRBJ2-2	.	TGTGCCACCAGCCCTCGTGGGAGTACCGGGGAGCTGTTTTTT	CATSPRGSTGELFF
TRBD1	TRBV5-1	14	TRBJ2-1	.	TGCGCCAGCAGCTCAGGGGGCGCCTACAATGAGCAGTTCTTC	CASSSGGAYNEQFF
.	TRBV5-4	15	TRBJ1-4	.	TGTGCCAGCAGCTTCATGGGGGCGGTTAATGAAAAACTGTTTTTT	CASSFMGAVNEKLFF
TRBD1	TRBV7-3	13	TRBJ2-2	medium-sized	TGTGCCAGCGCGACAGGGCGCACCGGGGAGCTGTTTTTT	CASATGRTGELFF
.	TRBV9	14	TRBJ2-7	few	TGTGCCAGCAGCCCCAGCCCCACTAGTTACGAGCAGTACTTC	CASSPSPTSYEQYF
.	TRBV6-5	16	TRBJ2-1	once	TGTGCCAGCAGTTTAGGGGGGGCCAAGTCCTACAATGAGCAGTTCTTC	CASSLGGAKSYNEQFF
.	TRBV6-1	14	TRBJ2-1	.	TGTGCCAGCAAGATGGGAGAAGTGGAAAATGAGCAGTTCTTC	CASKMGEVENEQFF
.	TRBV7-9	15	TRBJ2-1	.	TGTGCCAGCAGCTTAACCAGGGGGGTCTACAATGAGCAGTTCTTC	CASSLTRGVYNEQFF
TRBD1	TRBV14	17	TRBJ2-7	.	TGTGCCAGCAGCCGACTCCCGGGACAGGGAGGTTCTGGCGAGCAGTACTTC	CASSRLPGQGGSGEQYF
.	TRBV6-1	15	TRBJ2-7	once	TGTGCCAGCAGTGACGGGGCTAGCGCCTCCTACGAGCAGTACTTC	CASSDGASASYEQYF
TRBD1	TRBV29-1	17	TRBJ1-1	.	TGCAGCGTTCCATACTACCGGGACAGGGGTTGGAGCACTGAAGCTTTCTTT	CSVPYYRDRGWSTEAFF
TRBD2	TRBV6-6	15	TRBJ2-1	.	TGTGCCAGCAGCGCAACTAGCGGGAGTGAGAATGAGCAGTTCTTC	CASSATSGSENEQFF